This passage covers 28 T cell receptor beta chains from one sample sequenced in a study of cytotoxic CD8 clonotypes in ibrutinib-treated CLL. Sequenced by immunoSEQ multiplex PCR; TCRdb stores in-frame clones only, minus some. The sample has 150,000 to 200,000 clones, about 88% seen once. This specimen was PBMCs, taken at disease progression, from a patient treated with ibrutinib. Receptor source: a human donor with chronic lymphocytic leukemia.

The chain is built from TRBV5-6 and TRBJ1-2; D is undetermined. CDR1 and CDR2 from the germline V gene are SGHDT and YYEEEE. Trimming cost V 0 bases and J 8 bases, with 17 bases left between them. This CDR3 is 15 amino acids long. CDR3 nucleotides: TGTGCCAGCAGCTTGGGAGTCGAGAGGGCGAGGGGCTACACCTTC. Protein product: CASSLGVERARGYTF.

This clone was seen only a few times. The rearrangement joins TRBV4-2 to TRBJ2-3; 10 bases are shared with TRBD2. Trimming removed 0 bases from V and 5 bases from J; junction bases left unmatched: 11. Germline values: CDR1 LGHNA, CDR2 YNFKEQ. This CDR3 is 18 amino acids long. CDR3 DNA sequence: TGTGCCAGCAGCCAAGAGTGGAGCGGGAGGGGAAGACTAGATACGCAGTATTTT. Translated, it gives CASSQEWSGRGRLDTQYF.

The CDR3 spells CVRSLVYGVVNQPQHF. CDR3 in DNA: TGTGTCAGAAGCTTAGTATACGGGGTAGTCAATCAGCCCCAGCATTTT. The chain links TRBV7-5 to TRBJ1-5. TRBV7-5 is annotated as a pseudogene. This CDR3 region has 16 residues.

The genes are TRBV7-9 and TRBJ1-1; 8 nucleotides align to TRBD1. V shed 4 bases and J 5 bases; nucleotides not matched to a gene: 6. CDR1 SEHNR and CDR2 FQNEAQ come from the germline V gene (reference sequence). The CDR3 has 14 amino acids. In DNA, the CDR3 is TGTGCCAGCAGCTCCCGGACAGGGCAAACTGAAGCTTTCTTT. Translated: CASSSRTGQTEAFF. Variable domain in full (rest from reference TRBV7-9 and TRBJ1-1): DTGVSQNPRHKITKRGQNVTFRCDPISEHNRLYWYRQTLGQGPEFLTYFQNEAQLEKSRLLSDRFSAERPKGSFSTLEIQRTEQGDSAMYLCASSSRTGQTEAFFGQGTRLTVV.

The chain has TRBV11-2 and TRBJ2-1; TRBD2 matches 7 bases. V was clipped by 1 base and J by 2 bases; unmatched bases: 5. This CDR3 is 16 amino acids long. Germline V lookup: CDR1 SGHAT, CDR2 FQNNGV. CDR3 sequence: CASSLGIAGPYNEQFF. In DNA, the CDR3 is TGTGCCAGCAGCTTAGGAATAGCGGGCCCCTACAATGAGCAGTTCTTC. The full variable domain, completed using reference TRBV11-2 and TRBJ2-1, is EAGVAQSPRYKIIEKRQSVAFWCNPISGHATLYWYQQILGQGPKLLIQFQNNGVVDDSQLPKDRFSAERLKGVDSTLKIQPAKLEDSAVYLCASSLGIAGPYNEQFFGPGTRLTVL.

To note about this clone: In the same sample, other DNA sequences code for this CDR3. V gene TRBV19 combines with J gene TRBJ2-2, with D hard to call. With 3 bases removed from V and 1 base from J, the gap between germline ends came to 6 bases. The germline V gene has CDR1 LNHDA and CDR2 SQIVND (reference sequence). The length of the CDR3 is 14 residues. DNA of the CDR3: TGTGCCAGTAGTATTCTACAGAACACCGGGGAGCTGTTTTTT. Translation: CASSILQNTGELFF.

The rearrangement joins TRBV18 to TRBJ1-4, with 8 bases matching TRBD1. J lost 8 bases, V lost 3 bases, and 11 bases had no gene match. The length of the CDR3 is 16 residues. Germline CDR1 and CDR2: KGHSH and LQKENI. CDR3 nucleotides: TGTGCCAGCTCACCTCAAGACAGGGGCAACGGCGAAAAACTGTTTTTT. Its translation is CASSPQDRGNGEKLFF.

This clone was counted a single time. J is TRBJ2-7 and V is TRBV4-1; TRBD2 aligns across 11 bases. Per germline, CDR1 MGHRA and CDR2 YSYEKL. V lost 1 base to trimming and J lost 4 bases; unmatched junction nucleotides: 3. CDR3 length: 15 amino acids. The CDR3 loop is CASSQATSGVYEQYF. Here the CDR3 DNA reads TGCGCCAGCAGCCAAGCGACTAGCGGGGTTTACGAGCAGTACTTC.

V usage is TRBV10-3 and J usage is TRBJ2-3; TRBD1 or TRBD2 may be the D gene (5 bases each). V gave up 2 bases and J gave up 2 bases, with 8 bases separating them. This CDR3 has 14 residues. Germline CDR1 and CDR2: ENHRY and SYGVKD. In nucleotides, the CDR3 is TGTGCCATCAGTGAGAACGGGGCCACAGATACGCAGTATTTT. Amino acids: CAISENGATDTQYF.

J is TRBJ1-1 and V is TRBV5-1; D is unclear. This CDR3 has 16 residues. Trimming stripped 1 base from V and 3 bases from J, with 16 bases between. Germline loops: CDR1 SGHRS, CDR2 YFSETQ. The CDR3 protein is CASSLFEIGVDTEAFF. The DNA of the CDR3 is TGCGCCAGCAGCTTGTTTGAGATCGGGGTTGACACTGAAGCTTTCTTT.

There are a few counts of this clone. The chain recombines TRBV5-1 with TRBJ2-3; 8 positions agree with TRBD2. CDR3 length: 16 residues. Germline V CDR1 and CDR2: SGHRS, YFSETQ. Trimming removed 0 bases from V and 1 base from J; junction bases left unmatched: 4. DNA of the CDR3: TGCGCCAGCAGCTTGGGACTAGCGAGAGGCACAGATACGCAGTATTTT. Protein product: CASSLGLARGTDTQYF.

The chain uses TRBV7-2 and TRBJ1-4; D remains ambiguous. The CDR3 has 15 amino acids. V dropped 0 bases and J dropped 6 bases, with 11 bases sitting between them. The germline V gene has CDR1 SGHTA and CDR2 FQGNSA. This chain's CDR3 is CASSLARQVDEKLFF. In DNA form, the CDR3 reads TGTGCCAGCAGCTTAGCGAGGCAGGTCGATGAAAAACTGTTTTTT.

The chain is built from TRBV6-5 and TRBJ2-2, with a weak D call TRBD2 (5 bases). V shed 0 bases and J shed 3 bases, with 8 bases lying between them. The germline V gene has CDR1 MNHEY and CDR2 SVGAGI. The CDR3 contains 15 residues. The DNA of the CDR3 is TGTGCCAGCAGTTACTCCACTAGTCACACCGGGGAGCTGTTTTTT. It translates to CASSYSTSHTGELFF.

The chain has TRBV4-3 and TRBJ2-1, with TRBD2 as a possible D gene (5 bases). CDR3 size: 17 residues. Trimming shortened V by 4 bases and J by 3 bases, and 19 bases separated the two germline ends. Looked up from germline, CDR1 is LGHNA and CDR2 is YSLEER. The CDR3 DNA is TGCGCCAGCAGCCGCCAGGCGGGCTACTTTAACTACAATGAGCAGTTCTTC. The encoded protein is CASSRQAGYFNYNEQFF.

This clone was detected a few times. The rearrangement uses TRBV6-1 and TRBJ1-5; D uncertain. V gave up 6 bases and J gave up 5 bases, with 11 bases separating them. This CDR3 is built from 13 residues. CDR1 MNHNS and CDR2 SASEGT come from the germline V gene. The CDR3 sequence is CASRTTSHQPQHF. CDR3 DNA sequence: TGTGCCAGCAGGACAACTTCTCATCAGCCCCAGCATTTT.

The chain recombines TRBV11-2 with TRBJ1-4; D possibly corresponds to TRBD1 (6 bases). The CDR3 runs to 16 residues. Trimming cost V 5 bases and J 7 bases, with 20 bases left between them. Germline V lookup: CDR1 SGHAT, CDR2 FQNNGV. The CDR3 region is CASSERDRQAGEKLFF. The CDR3 nucleotides are TGTGCCAGCAGCGAACGCGACAGGCAGGCGGGTGAAAAACTGTTTTTT.

The chain carries TRBV5-4 and TRBJ2-1; TRBD2 matches 8 bases. Germline lookup yields CDR1 SGHNT and CDR2 YYREEE (reference sequence). The V segment lost 5 bases and the J segment 1 base; nucleotides outside the gene matches: 5. The CDR3 is made up of 15 amino acids. The CDR3 DNA is TGTGCCAGCAGGAGGGCGGGAGGTTCCTACAATGAGCAGTTCTTC. Translation: CASRRAGGSYNEQFF.

The chain has TRBV11-3 and TRBJ2-7, with 8 positions matching TRBD1. Germline CDR1 reads SGHNT; CDR2 reads YENEEA. There are 13 residues in the CDR3. Trimming took 5 bases from V and 12 from J; bases not matched to a gene: 12. The CDR3 loop reads CASSRRATGGTYF. Written as DNA, the CDR3 is TGTGCCAGCAGCCGCAGGGCCACAGGGGGGACGTACTTC.

This chain uses TRBV28 with TRBJ2-7; D ambiguous. The CDR3 covers 10 residues. V was pared by 4 bases and J by 8 bases, with 6 bases between. Germline-derived CDR1 and CDR2 are MDHEN and SYDVKM. The DNA of the CDR3 is TGTGCCAGCAGTTACCTGCAGCAGTACTTC. Encoded protein: CASSYLQQYF. Drawing the rest from reference TRBV28 and TRBJ2-7, the complete variable domain is DVKVTQSSRYLVKRTGEKVFLECVQDMDHENMFWYRQDPGLGLRLIYFSYDVKMKEKGDIPEGYSVSREKKERFSLILESASTNQTSMYLCASSYLQQYFGPGTRLTVT.

This sequence joins TRBV6-4 and TRBJ2-2; D may be TRBD2 (6 bases). The ends were cut back, 6 bases at V and 7 bases at J, with 15 bases in the middle. The CDR3 contains 14 residues. Germline CDR1 reads MRHNA; CDR2 reads SNTAGT. The CDR3 nucleotides are TGTGCCAGCAGGCTGGAGGGTCGAGGCGGGGAGCTGTTTTTT. Encoded protein: CASRLEGRGGELFF.

The chain is built from TRBV9 and TRBJ1-2, with no clear D. V was clipped by 0 bases and J by 4 bases, with 19 bases between them. Germline CDR1 is SGDLS and CDR2 is YYNGEE. The CDR3 sequence is 17 residues long. Here the CDR3 reads CASSVDFPPVGSYGYTF. The CDR3, as DNA: TGTGCCAGCAGCGTAGATTTCCCTCCTGTGGGCAGCTATGGCTACACCTTC.

The CDR3 spells CACGAGGNQPQHF. CDR3 nucleotide sequence: TGTGCCTGTGGGGCGGGGGGCAATCAGCCCCAGCATTTT. This chain links TRBV30 with TRBJ1-5, with D tentatively TRBD1 (5 bases). The V gene's germline CDR1 is GTSNPN and CDR2 SVGIG (reference sequence). CDR3 length: 13 amino acids. Trimming took 6 bases from V and 2 from J, leaving 11 bases between them.

This rearrangement joins TRBV5-6 to TRBJ2-7; TRBD2 aligns across 9 bases. Germline trimming cut 4 bases from V and 2 bases from J; bases unmatched to any gene: 13. The CDR3 extends over 17 amino acids. Germline-derived CDR1 and CDR2 are SGHDT and YYEEEE. The CDR3 region has the DNA TGTGCCAGCAGCGAACGCCGTCTGGCTAGCGGGACCTACGAGCAGTACTTC. Translation: CASSERRLASGTYEQYF.

CDR3 coding DNA: TGTGCCAGCAGCCAAACTATAACTAGCGGGAGTTACGAGCAGTACTTC. It yields the protein CASSQTITSGSYEQYF. The chain combines TRBV4-2 with TRBJ2-7; TRBD2 agrees at 11 bases. Per germline, CDR1 LGHNA and CDR2 YNFKEQ. With 2 bases clipped from V and 4 bases from J, the junction kept 7 bases outside the gene matches. This CDR3 is 16 amino acids long.

Only a few counts were recorded for this clone. This chain uses TRBV5-6 with TRBJ2-4; no definite D call. The CDR3 runs to 13 residues. The V end lost 0 bases, the J end lost 6 bases, and 7 bases lay between the germline ends. The germline V gene encodes CDR1 SGHDT and CDR2 YYEEEE. The CDR3 nucleotides are TGTGCCAGCAGCTTGGCTGGCGGAAACATTCAGTACTTC. As protein: CASSLAGGNIQYF.

This chain joins TRBV7-2 and TRBJ2-3; D remains ambiguous. This CDR3 region has 14 residues. V shed 3 bases and J shed 1 base, with 8 bases lying between them. The germline V gene has CDR1 SGHTA and CDR2 FQGNSA. The CDR3 DNA reads as TGTGCCAGCAGCTTTGCCTCACGCACAGATACGCAGTATTTT. Translating it yields CASSFASRTDTQYF.

The chain recombines TRBV5-5 with TRBJ1-2; D possibly corresponds to TRBD1 (5 bases). CDR3 length: 14 residues. Trimming cost V 2 bases and J 2 bases, with 10 bases left between them. The V gene's germline CDR1 is SGHKS and CDR2 YYEKEE (reference sequence). CDR3 residues: CASSFWAGNYGYTF. The CDR3 region has the DNA TGTGCCAGCAGCTTTTGGGCAGGGAACTATGGCTACACCTTC.

The rearrangement uses TRBV11-3 and TRBJ2-3; weak D call: TRBD1 (5 bases). The CDR3 has 16 residues. Germline V CDR1 and CDR2: SGHNT, YENEEA. V lost 3 bases, J lost 1 base, and 14 bases lay in between. CDR3 residues: CASSFGDSLGTDTQYF. The CDR3 DNA is TGTGCCAGCAGCTTTGGAGACAGTCTCGGCACAGATACGCAGTATTTT.